The rows below give T cell receptor beta chains drawn from one sample of a study of shared clonotypes between healthy human individuals. Libraries were prepared by immunoSEQ multiplex PCR; TCRdb keeps only in-frame clonotypes and omits some of them. The repertoire holds approximately 940,000 clones, with 60% to 85% as singletons. Sequenced sample: memory CD4+ T cells sorted from blood. These receptors were obtained from a young man in good health. Both conserved end residues are part of each CDR3. The D gene is left open where the match is weak. Where a row states a size, it is once, few, many or the class of an expanded clone; other rows omit it.

>-|TRBJ2-5|TRBV11-2|-
CASSPGQRIDTQYF
TGTGCCAGCAGTCCGGGACAAAGGATCGATACCCAGTACTTC
>-|TRBJ1-5|TRBV4-3|-
CASSRTVDPNQPQHF
TGCGCCAGCAGCCGCACTGTGGACCCCAATCAGCCCCAGCATTTT
>-|TRBJ2-1|TRBV6-6|-
CASNQETNSYNEQFF
TGTGCCAGCAACCAGGAGACCAACTCCTACAATGAGCAGTTCTTC
>-|TRBJ2-7|TRBV5-4|-
CAIHYEQYF
TGTGCCATCCATTACGAGCAGTACTTC
>-|TRBJ1-5|TRBV27|TRBD1
CASSSQANRGLYNQPQHF
TGTGCCAGCAGTTCGCAGGCGAACAGGGGGCTATACAATCAGCCCCAGCATTTT
>-|TRBJ1-1|TRBV7-2|-
CASSSLQGNTEAFF
TGTGCCAGCAGCTCCCTACAGGGGAACACTGAAGCTTTCTTT
>-|TRBJ2-2|TRBV7-2|-
CASSFRLGTGELFF
TGTGCCAGCAGCTTTCGACTAGGCACCGGGGAGCTGTTTTTT
>-|TRBJ2-2|TRBV18|-
CASSPYQRPNGPGELFF
TGTGCCAGCTCACCGTATCAACGTCCCAATGGCCCGGGGGAGCTGTTTTTT
>-|TRBJ1-3|TRBV7-9|-
CASSRDAASGNTIYF
TGTGCCAGCAGCCGGGACGCAGCCTCTGGAAACACCATATATTTT
>-|TRBJ2-6|TRBV2|-
CASSGAANVLTF
TGTGCCAGCAGTGGGGCGGCCAACGTCCTGACTTTC
>-|TRBJ1-1|TRBV4-1|TRBD1
CASSPRDRVMNTEAFF
TGCGCCAGCAGCCCCCGGGACAGGGTCATGAACACTGAAGCTTTCTTT
>-|TRBJ2-5|TRBV9|TRBD2
CASSPTSGGDWETQYF
TGTGCCAGCAGCCCCACCAGCGGGGGGGATTGGGAGACCCAGTACTTC
>-|TRBJ2-4|TRBV28|TRBD1
CASSPGGTGGKNIQYF
TGTGCCAGCAGTCCCGGGGGGACAGGGGGAAAAAACATTCAGTACTTC
>-|TRBJ1-1|TRBV10-1|-
CASSEYGEGEAFF
TGCGCCAGCAGTGAGTACGGGGAGGGTGAAGCTTTCTTT
>-|TRBJ1-2|TRBV5-1|TRBD1
CASSGQGTRHLYTF
TGCGCCAGCAGCGGACAGGGGACTCGCCACCTCTACACCTTC
>-|TRBJ2-3|TRBV14|-
CASSHPGGTDTQYF
TGTGCCAGCAGCCACCCCGGGGGCACAGATACGCAGTATTTT
>-|TRBJ2-1|TRBV11-2|TRBD2
CASSFTSGRGNEQFF
TGTGCCAGCAGCTTTACTAGCGGGAGGGGCAATGAGCAGTTCTTC
>once|TRBJ2-2|TRBV5-1|TRBD1
CASSPDRVGTGELFF
TGCGCCAGCAGCCCGGACAGGGTTGGCACCGGGGAGCTGTTTTTT
>once|TRBJ2-2|TRBV4-1|-
CASSQESRGRELFF
TGCGCCAGCAGCCAAGAATCCCGGGGTAGGGAGCTGTTTTTT
>-|TRBJ1-1|TRBV6-6|TRBD1
CASKMTGSSPEAFF
TGTGCCAGCAAAATGACAGGGAGTTCCCCTGAAGCTTTCTTT
>-|TRBJ2-7|TRBV28|TRBD1
CASSLTGINEQYF
TGTGCCAGCAGTTTGACAGGGATAAACGAGCAGTACTTC
>-|TRBJ2-3|TRBV12-5|TRBD2
CASRAGGSTDTQYF
TGTGCTAGCCGGGCGGGGGGAAGCACAGATACGCAGTATTTT
>-|TRBJ2-3|TRBV14|-
CASSQDRGGPKPDTQYF
TGTGCCAGCAGCCAAGATAGGGGGGGACCTAAACCAGATACGCAGTATTTT
>-|TRBJ1-1|TRBV6-6|-
CASTPSRRTNTEAFF
TGTGCCAGCACCCCCTCCCGGAGGACCAACACTGAAGCTTTCTTT
>few|TRBJ1-5|TRBV5-4|-
CASSPGLNQPQHF
TGTGCCAGCAGCCCCGGCCTAAATCAGCCCCAGCATTTT
>-|TRBJ2-1|TRBV5-4|TRBD2
CASSTGGTTYNEQFF
TGTGCCAGCAGCACGGGAGGCACCACCTACAATGAGCAGTTCTTC
>-|TRBJ2-3|TRBV7-2|TRBD2
CASSFLERGTQYF
TGTGCCAGCAGCTTTCTAGAGCGGGGGACGCAGTATTTT
>-|TRBJ1-2|TRBV28|-
CASSLASGGLNYGYTF
TGTGCCAGCAGTTTAGCAAGCGGGGGGTTAAACTATGGCTACACCTTC
>-|TRBJ1-6|TRBV6-1|TRBD1
CASSRDRGNSPLHF
TGTGCCAGCAGCCGGGACAGGGGTAATTCACCCCTCCACTTT
>-|TRBJ1-1|TRBV10-3|TRBD1
CAINSDRLNTEAFF
TGTGCCATCAACTCGGACAGGCTGAACACTGAAGCTTTCTTT
>once|TRBJ2-1|TRBV28|-
CASSLIRKGEQFF
TGTGCCAGCAGTTTAATTCGGAAGGGTGAGCAGTTCTTC
>-|TRBJ2-2|TRBV10-3|-
CAITTGTSNTGELFF
TGTGCCATCACCACGGGGACTTCGAACACCGGGGAGCTGTTTTTT
>-|TRBJ2-5|TRBV7-9|-
CASSFFSGSRETQYF
TGTGCCAGCAGCTTCTTCTCGGGTTCGAGGGAGACCCAGTACTTC
>-|TRBJ2-3|TRBV9|TRBD2
CASSVGAGGTDTQYF
TGTGCCAGCAGCGTCGGAGCGGGGGGAACAGATACGCAGTATTTT
>few|TRBJ1-6|TRBV11-2|-
CASSFDGRANSPLHF
TGTGCCAGCAGCTTCGATGGAAGGGCGAATTCACCCCTCCACTTT
>-|TRBJ1-2|TRBV10-3|TRBD1
CAISESPGTGLDYGYTF
TGTGCCATCAGTGAGTCGCCCGGGACAGGGCTGGACTATGGCTACACCTTC
>few|TRBJ1-6|TRBV30|TRBD1
CAWSTRQGAGSPLHF
TGTGCCTGGAGTACTCGACAGGGAGCAGGTTCACCCCTCCACTTT